This TCR beta chain was captured by sequencing in a study of blood T cells in healthy people across ages. Study-level background: Every two T cells gave about one barcoded beta molecule via template switching. Study-wide findings and caveats: Correlation between TCR beta diversity and naive T cell percentage was strong.

CDR3 length: 15 residues. V was clipped by 4 bases and J by 0 bases, with 13 bases between them. CDR1 MDHEN and CDR2 SYDVKM come from the germline V gene. Through a sample-barcoded 5' primer and a J-beta primer mix, a second PCR was run for roughly 6 to 12 cycles. TCRdb re-analysed the 5' RACE reads in MiXCR, keeping a single row per CDR3 protein. The sample shows about a million distinct CDR3 sequences, just over 50% of them seen only once. Points on this clonotype: Its matching antigen is unknown.

The rearrangement uses TRBV28 and TRBJ2-7, with D hard to call. The specimen sequenced was blood. The receptor comes from a woman aged 55-69 years in good health. CDR3 sequence: CASSSALGISYEQYF. The CDR3 DNA is TGTGCCAGCAGTTCAGCCCTCGGTATCTCCTACGAGCAGTACTTC.